The present T cell receptor beta chain was sequenced within a study of T cell repertoires in cytomegalovirus infection. Study-wide context: Matching HLA type and CMV infection were both indicated by public TCR beta signatures.

Germline V gives CDR1 DFQATT, CDR2 SNEGSKA (reference sequence). The CDR3 loop spans 11 amino acids. One entry per CDR3 protein results from TCRdb running MiXCR on the reads. The table lists about 500,000 distinct CDR3 sequences, 30% to 40% of them singletons. Comments on this clonotype: Antigen specificity is unknown.

Study-level results: CMV-specific HLA-C-restricted TCR beta clonotypes dominated the ex vivo response.

This sample comprised cultured PBMCs, obtained from culture after CMV antigen stimulation. This TCR was sampled from a human donor in good health (CMV status not recorded). Some clones in this sample may be carry-over from other donors' samples. The V and J genes are TRBV20-1 and TRBJ2-1, with D uncertain. The CDR3 protein is CRPKWGNEQFF. CDR3 in DNA: TGCAGGCCTAAATGGGGCAATGAGCAGTTCTTC.